One and the same sample provided the 14 T cell receptor beta chains below, sequenced in a study of graft-versus-host responses after intestinal transplantation. Their antigens remain unidentified. The method was immunoSEQ multiplex PCR; TCRdb's version includes in-frame clones alone and lacks a portion of them. The sample shows about 50,000 clones, about nine tenths of them seen only once. The sample was unstimulated CD4+ T cells sorted from spleen or lymph node cells, taken before transplant. These receptors came from a human donor who was the organ donor for an intestinal transplant.

This chain uses TRBV28 with TRBJ1-2, with D tentatively TRBD1 (5 bases). Germline V gives CDR1 MDHEN, CDR2 SYDVKM. CDR3 size: 12 residues. Trimming left V 5 bases short and J 8 bases short, with 12 bases between. The CDR3 here is CASSPQAGGYTF. In nucleotides, the CDR3 is TGTGCCAGCAGTCCCCAGGCAGGGGGCTACACCTTC.

This clone was observed once. An end of the junction does not agree with germline; a read error may underlie this. The J gene is TRBJ2-1, the V gene TRBV9; 11 bases are a match to TRBD2. This CDR3 spans 14 amino acids. CDR1 and CDR2 from the germline V gene are SGDLS and YYNGEE. The CDR3 DNA is TGTGCCAGCAGCCTAGGGACTAGCGGAGGCCGGAGGCTCTTC. Its translation is CASSLGTSGGRRLF.

This chain uses TRBV15 with TRBJ2-1, with a possible D match to TRBD2 (6 bases). Germline V gene data show CDR1 as LNHNV and CDR2 as YYDKDF (reference sequence). This CDR3 comprises 15 residues. The V and J ends lost 3 bases and 3 bases respectively, with 12 bases between them. The CDR3 region has the DNA TGTGCCACCAGCAGGGGCGGGATAAACTACAATGAGCAGTTCTTC. This codes for CATSRGGINYNEQFF.

This clone has only one observation. The chain joins TRBV11-3 to TRBJ2-5; a weak D match, TRBD1 (6 bases). Germline V gene data show CDR1 as SGHNT and CDR2 as YENEEA. The CDR3 totals 15 residues. V lost 4 bases to trimming and J lost 2 bases, with 14 bases between them. The CDR3 loop reads CASSSGNRVQETQYF. The CDR3 DNA reads TGTGCCAGCAGCTCCGGTAACAGGGTGCAAGAGACCCAGTACTTC.

This rearrangement joins TRBV5-1 to TRBJ2-7; TRBD2 matches at 8 bases. The CDR3 extends over 14 amino acids. V dropped 1 base and J dropped 2; count of bases not matched to a gene: 2. Germline-derived CDR1 and CDR2 are SGHRS and YFSETQ. Here the CDR3 reads CASSLTSGAYEQYF. CDR3 nucleotides: TGCGCCAGCAGCTTGACTAGCGGAGCCTACGAGCAGTACTTC.

The chain links TRBV7-9 to TRBJ2-3, with 16 nucleotides matching TRBD2. Germline lookup yields CDR1 SEHNR and CDR2 FQNEAQ (reference sequence). Losses at the gene ends were 5 bases for V and 5 bases for J; bases not matched to a gene: 7. This CDR3 region has 17 residues. The DNA for the CDR3 is TGTGCCAGCAGCCCTAAGGGACTAGCGGGAGGGTTAGATACGCAGTATTTT. Its translation: CASSPKGLAGGLDTQYF.

J is TRBJ2-5 and V is TRBV6-5, with D possibly being TRBD2 (7 bases). From germline, CDR1 is MNHEY and CDR2 SVGAGI. The CDR3 loop spans 16 amino acids. Deletions cut 0 bases from V and 2 bases from J, with 13 bases between. The CDR3 reads CASSYSGGQPQETQYF. The DNA for the CDR3 is TGTGCCAGCAGTTACTCCGGGGGGCAACCTCAAGAGACCCAGTACTTC.

This clone appeared once. This likely traces to a read error, being one base from a far larger clone. In the same sample, other DNA sequences code for this CDR3. V usage is TRBV7-9 and J usage is TRBJ2-2, with 7 bases lining up with TRBD1. The CDR3 has 14 residues. Unmatched junction bases numbered 14, after V lost 5 bases and J lost 14 bases. CDR1 is SEHNR and CDR2 is FQNEAQ in the germline V gene (reference sequence). In DNA, the CDR3 is TGTGCCAGCAGCCCCGGGACAGTCGACACGGAACTGTTTTTT. Its translation: CASSPGTVDTELFF.

This clone was picked up one time. The V and J genes are TRBV7-2 and TRBJ2-4; D is undetermined. Trimming took 0 bases from V and 4 from J, leaving 7 bases between them. The germline gives CDR1 SGHTA, CDR2 FQGNSA. This CDR3 comprises 14 residues. The CDR3 reads CASSLARLKNIQYF. For the CDR3, the DNA is TGTGCCAGCAGCTTAGCCAGACTGAAAAACATTCAGTACTTC.

The J gene is TRBJ2-7, the V gene TRBV9; TRBD2 agrees at 11 bases. There are 15 residues in the CDR3. The germline CDR1 and CDR2 sequences are SGDLS and YYNGEE. J gave up 2 bases and V 4 bases, and 5 bases lay outside the gene matches. The CDR3 is CASSPGTSGPYEQYF. In DNA, the CDR3 is TGTGCCAGCAGCCCGGGGACTAGCGGACCCTACGAGCAGTACTTC.

The chain joins TRBV29-1 to TRBJ2-6; D call uncertain. Trimming left V 8 bases short and J 0 bases short, with 8 bases between. This CDR3 region has 13 residues. Germline CDR1 reads SQVTM; CDR2 reads ANQGSEA. CDR3 loop: CSIRSSGANVLTF. CDR3 nucleotide sequence: TGCAGCATTAGGTCCTCTGGGGCCAACGTCCTGACTTTC.

The V gene is TRBV11-1, the J gene TRBJ2-3, with TRBD2 as a possible D gene (6 bases). Trimming left V 6 bases short and J 4 bases short, with 26 bases between. There are 18 residues in the CDR3. CDR1 is SGHAT and CDR2 is FQDESV in the germline V gene (reference sequence). The CDR3 is CASSYTHPGRAGSDTQYF. Written as DNA, the CDR3 is TGTGCCAGCAGTTACACACACCCCGGGAGAGCGGGCTCAGATACGCAGTATTTT.

In its sample, this clone was seen once. This chain links TRBV27 with TRBJ2-1, with D possibly matching TRBD2 (5 bases). This CDR3 spans 15 amino acids. Trimming took 5 bases from V and 0 from J, leaving 11 bases between them. Germline V gives CDR1 MNHEY, CDR2 SMNVEV (reference sequence). CDR3 sequence reads: CASSPRGSSYNEQFF. The CDR3 coding sequence is TGTGCCAGCAGTCCCCGGGGAAGCTCCTACAATGAGCAGTTCTTC.

The V call is TRBV5-1, the J call TRBJ2-5, with 11 bases identical to TRBD2. After removal of 0 bases from V and 4 bases from J, the junction contained 2 bases not matched to a gene. Germline values: CDR1 SGHRS, CDR2 YFSETQ. This CDR3 has 15 amino acids. The CDR3 region is CASSLELAGGETQYF. DNA for the CDR3: TGCGCCAGCAGCTTGGAGCTAGCGGGAGGAGAGACCCAGTACTTC.